These T cell receptor beta chains were read from a single sample in a study of T cell clonotyping in hematopoietic cell transplantation. Sequenced by immunoSEQ multiplex PCR; TCRdb stores in-frame clones only, minus some. The data contain 13,000 or so clones, about 72% of them singletons. Here the sequenced sample was peripheral blood mononuclear cells, taken 180 days after allogeneic stem cell transplant. Receptors originate from a male patient in his sixties who had an allogeneic stem cell transplant from an unrelated donor, so the T cells may come from the graft donor. Some clones in this sample may be carry-over from other donors' samples. Both conserved end residues are part of each CDR3. D genes are given only for firm matches. Not all rows give a size; the values are once, few, many and, for expanded clones, a class.

V gene	J gene	D gene	clone size	CDR3 DNA	CDR3 protein
TRBV4-1	TRBJ1-2	NA	NA	TGCGCCAGCAGCCAAGATAGGCAGCAGTACTCTGGCTACACCTTC	CASSQDRQQYSGYTF
TRBV27	TRBJ2-3	NA	few	TGTGCCAGCAGTCCCCAAAGCACAGATACGCAGTATTTT	CASSPQSTDTQYF
TRBV6-5	TRBJ1-6	NA	NA	TGTGCCAGCAGTTACGCGGCTTCGAGTGGGGGATCACCCCTCCACTTT	CASSYAASSGGSPLHF
TRBV6-5	TRBJ2-7	NA	once	TGTGCCAGCAGTTACTCGAACCCTTCCTACGAGCAGTACTTC	CASSYSNPSYEQYF
TRBV5-6	TRBJ2-1	TRBD2	NA	TGTGCCAGCAGCTACGGGGAGGGTGTGAGATTCTTC	CASSYGEGVRFF
TRBV25-1	TRBJ2-5	NA	NA	TGTGCCAGCAGTGTGTACGGAGAGACCCAGTACTTC	CASSVYGETQYF
TRBV7-9	TRBJ1-2	TRBD1	NA	TGTGCCAGCAGCTTAAATGGGGACAGGGGCCTGTATGGCTACACCTTC	CASSLNGDRGLYGYTF
TRBV30	TRBJ1-1	NA	NA	TGTGCCTGGAGTAATCCCACTGAAGCTTTCTTT	CAWSNPTEAFF
TRBV19	TRBJ2-7	NA	NA	TGTGCCAGTAACTCCGGGTCGGACTACGAGCAGTACTTC	CASNSGSDYEQYF
TRBV6-5	TRBJ2-7	NA	once	TGTGCCAGCACCCCGTCAGGGACTCCCTACGAGCAGTACTTC	CASTPSGTPYEQYF
TRBV29-1	TRBJ2-6	TRBD2	NA	TGCAGCGTTCAAGGGGAGGGGCAAGGGGCCAACGTCCTGACTTTC	CSVQGEGQGANVLTF
TRBV6-5	TRBJ2-7	NA	NA	TGTGCCAGCAGTTACGGGCTAAACTACGAGCAGTACTTC	CASSYGLNYEQYF
TRBV5-1	TRBJ2-2	TRBD2	NA	TGCGCCAGCAGAGCTCCGGGACTAGCGGGGGCCAACACCGGGGAGCTGTTTTTT	CASRAPGLAGANTGELFF
TRBV2	TRBJ1-5	NA	NA	TGTGCCAGCAGGGATAGCAATCAGCCCCAGCATTTT	CASRDSNQPQHF
TRBV6-1	TRBJ1-2	TRBD1	NA	TGTGCCAGCAGTGAGGACAGGGGATTGGGTGGCTACACCTTC	CASSEDRGLGGYTF
TRBV9	TRBJ1-1	NA	NA	TGTGCCAGCAGCAGATCGCCGGGGGGGAACACTGAAGCTTTCTTT	CASSRSPGGNTEAFF
TRBV5-1	TRBJ2-7	TRBD2	NA	TGCGCCAGCAGCCCCACTAGCGGCAAGTACGAGCAGTACTTC	CASSPTSGKYEQYF